Listed below are T cell receptor beta chains from one sample, sequenced in a study of T cells after yellow fever vaccination. TCRdb redid the calling of the 5' RACE reads with MiXCR, one entry per CDR3 protein. The profile shows approximately 240,000 distinct CDR3 sequences, over 3% of them singletons. This material consisted of PBMCs, taken 15 days after the yellow fever booster vaccination. The receptors originated from a man between 18 and 29 years old who received the YFV17D yellow fever vaccine. The CDR3 runs from the conserved cysteine through the conserved F or W. The D gene is left open where the match is weak. Rows give clone size only sometimes, using once, few, many, or a class for an expanded clone.

D: TRBD2
size: .
J: TRBJ2-1
V: TRBV7-3
CDR3: CASSSLTSGALNEQFF
DNA: TGTGCCAGCAGCTCCCTGACTAGCGGGGCGCTCAATGAGCAGTTCTTC

D: TRBD2
size: many
J: TRBJ2-5
V: TRBV11-2
CDR3: CASSFGSGVPSETQYF
DNA: TGTGCCAGCAGCTTTGGTAGCGGGGTCCCCTCGGAGACCCAGTACTTC

D: .
size: many
J: TRBJ1-5
V: TRBV20-1
CDR3: CSAEGVNQPQHF
DNA: TGCAGTGCTGAGGGTGTCAATCAGCCCCAGCATTTT

D: TRBD1
size: many
J: TRBJ1-3
V: TRBV7-2
CDR3: CASSSQQGKAGNTIYF
DNA: TGTGCCAGCAGCTCCCAACAGGGGAAGGCTGGAAACACCATATATTTT

D: TRBD2
size: many
J: TRBJ2-2
V: TRBV7-6
CDR3: CASSLRGGLSGELFF
DNA: TGTGCCAGCAGCTTGCGGGGGGGCTTGTCCGGGGAGCTGTTTTTT

D: .
size: many
J: TRBJ2-5
V: TRBV5-1
CDR3: CASSLTGDFQETQYF
DNA: TGCGCCAGCAGCTTGACGGGGGATTTCCAAGAGACCCAGTACTTC

D: .
size: many
J: TRBJ1-4
V: TRBV6-2/TRBV6-3
CDR3: CASSHNGIGEKLFF
DNA: TGTGCCAGCTCACACAATGGAATCGGTGAAAAACTGTTTTTT

D: TRBD1
size: many
J: TRBJ1-6
V: TRBV6-6
CDR3: CASSLIIGTGVSPLHF
DNA: TGTGCCAGCAGCCTTATAATCGGGACAGGGGTTTCACCCCTCCACTTT

D: TRBD1
size: few
J: TRBJ2-7
V: TRBV12-3/TRBV12-4
CDR3: CASSSGTGGGGYEQYF
DNA: TGTGCCAGCAGTTCTGGGACAGGGGGCGGAGGGTACGAGCAGTACTTC

D: TRBD1
size: few
J: TRBJ1-4
V: TRBV19
CDR3: CASSPGQAEIEKLFF
DNA: TGTGCCAGTAGCCCGGGACAGGCGGAAATAGAAAAACTGTTTTTT

D: .
size: many
J: TRBJ2-5
V: TRBV7-3
CDR3: CASSLLAGLQETQYF
DNA: TGTGCCAGCAGCTTACTGGCAGGACTTCAAGAGACCCAGTACTTC

D: TRBD1
size: few
J: TRBJ1-6
V: TRBV20-1
CDR3: CSAKTGESSPLHF
DNA: TGCAGTGCTAAGACAGGGGAGTCTTCACCCCTCCACTTT

D: .
size: many
J: TRBJ1-4
V: TRBV6-5
CDR3: CASSYSNVDEKLFF
DNA: TGTGCCAGCAGTTACTCGAACGTAGATGAAAAACTGTTTTTT

D: .
size: many
J: TRBJ2-7
V: TRBV7-9
CDR3: CASSSTARDNGAEQYF
DNA: TGTGCCAGCAGCTCGACTGCCCGGGACAATGGGGCCGAGCAGTACTTC

D: .
size: many
J: TRBJ2-3
V: TRBV3-1
CDR3: CASSPGLRATDTQYF
DNA: TGTGCCAGCAGCCCCGGTCTACGCGCCACAGATACGCAGTATTTT

D: TRBD2
size: many
J: TRBJ2-1
V: TRBV4-3
CDR3: CASSQDWLAGGPYEQFF
DNA: TGCGCCAGCAGCCAAGATTGGCTAGCGGGGGGGCCATATGAGCAGTTCTTC

D: .
size: .
J: TRBJ1-1
V: TRBV30
CDR3: CAWSVDGGTEAFF
DNA: TGTGCCTGGAGTGTAGATGGTGGGACTGAAGCTTTCTTT

D: TRBD1
size: few
J: TRBJ1-5
V: TRBV20-1
CDR3: CSASSGTGNYQPQHF
DNA: TGCAGTGCTTCATCCGGGACAGGGAACTATCAGCCCCAGCATTTT

D: .
size: many
J: TRBJ2-7
V: TRBV6-2/TRBV6-3
CDR3: CASSPKDF
DNA: TGTGCCAGCAGCCCCAAGGACTTC

D: TRBD1
size: many
J: TRBJ2-7
V: TRBV12-3/TRBV12-4
CDR3: CASTWGDRVGEQYF
DNA: TGTGCCAGCACCTGGGGGGACAGGGTTGGGGAGCAGTACTTC

D: .
size: many
J: TRBJ1-4
V: TRBV14
CDR3: CASSRIAFPEKLFF
DNA: TGTGCCAGCAGCCGGATAGCTTTCCCTGAAAAACTGTTTTTT

D: .
size: many
J: TRBJ1-5
V: TRBV7-9
CDR3: CASSPGEGRNQPQHF
DNA: TGTGCCAGCAGCCCCGGGGAGGGTCGCAATCAGCCCCAGCATTTT

D: TRBD2
size: many
J: TRBJ2-1
V: TRBV20-1
CDR3: CSARDPRPRGGGGNRNEQFF
DNA: TGCAGTGCTAGAGATCCCCGTCCCAGGGGCGGGGGGGGAAATAGGAATGAGCAGTTCTTC

D: .
size: many
J: TRBJ1-1
V: TRBV5-1
CDR3: CASSPGWGMNTEAFF
DNA: TGCGCCAGCAGCCCCGGGTGGGGCATGAACACTGAAGCTTTCTTT

D: .
size: many
J: TRBJ1-2
V: TRBV20-1
CDR3: CSAVVGEGYGYTF
DNA: TGCAGTGCTGTCGTGGGGGAAGGCTATGGCTACACCTTC

D: .
size: few
J: TRBJ2-3
V: TRBV5-1
CDR3: CASSLNPPSTDTQYF
DNA: TGCGCCAGCAGCCTCAATCCGCCCAGCACAGATACGCAGTATTTT

D: TRBD1
size: many
J: TRBJ2-4
V: TRBV10-3
CDR3: CAIRPHITGAGNIQYF
DNA: TGTGCCATCAGACCACATATCACAGGGGCGGGAAACATTCAGTACTTC

D: .
size: many
J: TRBJ2-3
V: TRBV5-1
CDR3: CASSLVGEGDTQYF
DNA: TGCGCCAGCAGCTTGGTGGGGGAAGGGGATACGCAGTATTTT

D: .
size: many
J: TRBJ1-3
V: TRBV18
CDR3: CASSTGRLAGNTIYF
DNA: TGTGCCAGCTCAACGGGACGCCTGGCTGGAAACACCATATATTTT

D: TRBD2
size: many
J: TRBJ2-1
V: TRBV2
CDR3: CASSKGLAGWSYNEQFF
DNA: TGTGCCAGCAGTAAGGGACTAGCGGGCTGGTCCTACAATGAGCAGTTCTTC

D: .
size: many
J: TRBJ2-1
V: TRBV18
CDR3: CASSPLGAGEQFF
DNA: TGTGCCAGCTCACCCCTGGGGGCGGGTGAGCAGTTCTTC

D: .
size: .
J: TRBJ2-3
V: TRBV5-4
CDR3: CASSDVVDPSTDTQYF
DNA: TGTGCCAGCAGCGATGTAGTCGATCCCAGCACAGATACGCAGTATTTT

D: .
size: many
J: TRBJ1-2
V: TRBV6-5
CDR3: CASSYSLAGFYGYTF
DNA: TGTGCCAGCAGTTACTCGTTAGCGGGTTTCTATGGCTACACCTTC

D: .
size: many
J: TRBJ1-2
V: TRBV4-1
CDR3: CASSQGGIGYTF
DNA: TGCGCCAGCAGCCAAGGAGGGATAGGCTACACCTTC

D: .
size: many
J: TRBJ2-4
V: TRBV7-2
CDR3: CASSSMGNIQYF
DNA: TGTGCCAGCAGTTCCATGGGGAACATTCAGTACTTC

D: .
size: many
J: TRBJ2-3
V: TRBV20-1
CDR3: CSAPSETGTSTDTQYF
DNA: TGCAGTGCTCCCTCAGAGACGGGTACTAGCACAGATACGCAGTATTTT

D: .
size: many
J: TRBJ2-5
V: TRBV7-6
CDR3: CASSLVANQETQYF
DNA: TGTGCCAGCAGCTTGGTGGCCAATCAAGAGACCCAGTACTTC

D: TRBD1
size: many
J: TRBJ1-5
V: TRBV12-3/TRBV12-4
CDR3: CASSLSRDRGYQPQHF
DNA: TGTGCCAGCAGTTTATCCCGGGACAGGGGGTATCAGCCCCAGCATTTT

D: TRBD2
size: many
J: TRBJ2-7
V: TRBV12-3/TRBV12-4
CDR3: CASSQSLRGGLYEQYF
DNA: TGTGCCAGCAGCCAGTCCCTCCGGGGGGGCCTCTACGAGCAGTACTTC

D: TRBD2
size: many
J: TRBJ2-5
V: TRBV7-9
CDR3: CASSLDLLAGQETQYF
DNA: TGTGCCAGCAGCTTAGACCTCTTAGCGGGCCAAGAGACCCAGTACTTC

D: .
size: many
J: TRBJ1-2
V: TRBV12-3/TRBV12-4
CDR3: CASSFGSGDYGYTF
DNA: TGTGCCAGCAGTTTCGGGTCAGGGGACTATGGCTACACCTTC

D: .
size: .
J: TRBJ2-3
V: TRBV29-1
CDR3: CSVNGAGAQYF
DNA: TGCAGCGTCAACGGGGCCGGGGCGCAGTATTTT

D: TRBD1
size: .
J: TRBJ1-2
V: TRBV6-1
CDR3: CASRITGAVVSNYGYTF
DNA: TGTGCCAGCAGAATTACAGGGGCAGTCGTTTCCAACTATGGCTACACCTTC

D: .
size: many
J: TRBJ2-5
V: TRBV7-6
CDR3: CASSLAGPARETQYF
DNA: TGTGCCAGCAGCTTAGCGGGCCCAGCCCGGGAGACCCAGTACTTC

D: .
size: few
J: TRBJ2-2
V: TRBV11-2
CDR3: CASSPGDLTGELFF
DNA: TGTGCCAGCAGCCCGGGAGATCTTACCGGGGAGCTGTTTTTT

D: .
size: many
J: TRBJ2-7
V: TRBV5-1
CDR3: CASSQKAGLYEQYF
DNA: TGCGCCAGCAGCCAGAAGGCAGGATTATACGAGCAGTACTTC

D: .
size: many
J: TRBJ1-6
V: TRBV6-1
CDR3: CASSEAGNSPLHF
DNA: TGTGCCAGCAGTGAAGCCGGCAATTCACCCCTCCACTTT

D: .
size: many
J: TRBJ2-2
V: TRBV20-1
CDR3: CSARSGPANTGELFF
DNA: TGCAGTGCGAGATCAGGGCCCGCGAACACCGGGGAGCTGTTTTTT

D: .
size: many
J: TRBJ1-1
V: TRBV4-1
CDR3: CASSQVVQGSRTTWEAFF
DNA: TGCGCCAGCAGCCAAGTTGTCCAGGGGAGTAGGACGACCTGGGAAGCTTTCTTT

D: TRBD2
size: many
J: TRBJ2-5
V: TRBV2
CDR3: CASSEPAGGPRETQYF
DNA: TGTGCCAGCAGTGAACCAGCGGGGGGGCCTAGGGAGACCCAGTACTTC

D: .
size: many
J: TRBJ1-2
V: TRBV28
CDR3: CASSLLGQSGNYGYTF
DNA: TGTGCCAGCAGTTTATTGGGACAATCGGGGAACTATGGCTACACCTTC

D: TRBD1
size: many
J: TRBJ1-4
V: TRBV4-3
CDR3: CASSRSPGQRLFF
DNA: TGCGCCAGCAGCCGGTCACCGGGACAGAGACTGTTTTTT

D: TRBD2
size: many
J: TRBJ2-5
V: TRBV20-1
CDR3: CSARDPSGGQETQYF
DNA: TGCAGTGCTAGAGACCCTAGCGGGGGGCAAGAGACCCAGTACTTC